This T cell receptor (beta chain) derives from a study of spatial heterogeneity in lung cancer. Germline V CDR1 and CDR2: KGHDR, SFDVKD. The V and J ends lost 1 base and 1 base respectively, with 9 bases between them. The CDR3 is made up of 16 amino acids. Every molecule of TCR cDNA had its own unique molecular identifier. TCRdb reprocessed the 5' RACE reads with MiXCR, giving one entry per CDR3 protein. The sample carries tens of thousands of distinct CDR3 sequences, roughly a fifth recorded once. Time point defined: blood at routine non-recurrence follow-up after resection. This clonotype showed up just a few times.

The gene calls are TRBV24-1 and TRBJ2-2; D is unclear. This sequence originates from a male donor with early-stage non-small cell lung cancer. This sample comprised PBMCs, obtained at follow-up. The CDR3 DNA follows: TGTGCCACCAGTGATTTTTCGGCAGGGAACACCGGGGAGCTGTTTTTT. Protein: CATSDFSAGNTGELFF.